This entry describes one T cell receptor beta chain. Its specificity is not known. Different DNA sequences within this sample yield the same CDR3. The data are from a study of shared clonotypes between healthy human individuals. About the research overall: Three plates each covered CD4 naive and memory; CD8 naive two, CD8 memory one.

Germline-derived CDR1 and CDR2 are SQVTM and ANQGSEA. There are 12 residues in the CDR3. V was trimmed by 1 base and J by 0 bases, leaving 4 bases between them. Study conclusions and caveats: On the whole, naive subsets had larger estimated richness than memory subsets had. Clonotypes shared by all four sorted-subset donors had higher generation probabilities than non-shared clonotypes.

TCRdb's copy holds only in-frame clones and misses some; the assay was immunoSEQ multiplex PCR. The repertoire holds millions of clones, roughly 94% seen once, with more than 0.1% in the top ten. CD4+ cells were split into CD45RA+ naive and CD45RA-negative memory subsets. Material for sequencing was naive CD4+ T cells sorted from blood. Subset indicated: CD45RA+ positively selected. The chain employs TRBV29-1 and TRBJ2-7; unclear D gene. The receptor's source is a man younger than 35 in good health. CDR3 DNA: TGCAGCGTTGAAGGACTCTCCTACGAGCAGTACTTC. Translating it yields CSVEGLSYEQYF.